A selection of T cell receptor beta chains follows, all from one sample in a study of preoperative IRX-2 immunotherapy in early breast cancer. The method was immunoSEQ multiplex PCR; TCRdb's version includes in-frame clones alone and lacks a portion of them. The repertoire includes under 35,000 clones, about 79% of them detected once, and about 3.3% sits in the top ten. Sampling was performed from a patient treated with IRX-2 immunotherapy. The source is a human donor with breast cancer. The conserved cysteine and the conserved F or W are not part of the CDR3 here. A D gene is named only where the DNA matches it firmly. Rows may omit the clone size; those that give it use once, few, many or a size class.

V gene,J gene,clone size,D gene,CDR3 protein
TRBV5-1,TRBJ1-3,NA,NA,ASSLGQRGENTIY
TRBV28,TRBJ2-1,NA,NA,ASSSDQQRYSSYNEQF
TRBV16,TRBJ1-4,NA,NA,ASSQSTGYVEKLF
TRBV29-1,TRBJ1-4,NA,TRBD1,SVAHRGNEKLF
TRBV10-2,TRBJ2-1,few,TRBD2,ASSDPSGGYNEQF
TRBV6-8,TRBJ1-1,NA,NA,ASTPGTLNTEAF
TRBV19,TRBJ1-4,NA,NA,ASSMIQGNEKLF
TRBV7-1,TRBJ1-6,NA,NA,ASSLVAQGIYNSPLH
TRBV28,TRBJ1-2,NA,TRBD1,ASSAGGYGYT
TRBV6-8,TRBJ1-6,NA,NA,ASSISQGENSPLH
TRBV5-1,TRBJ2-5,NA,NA,ASSLDGPPGLGGGETQY
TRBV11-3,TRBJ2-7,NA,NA,ASSLWQSGSYEQY
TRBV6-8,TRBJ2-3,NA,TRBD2,ASSYGLAGGVTDTQY
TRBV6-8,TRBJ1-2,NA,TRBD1,ATTRDRVGGYT
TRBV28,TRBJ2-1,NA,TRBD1,ASSRGQYNEQF
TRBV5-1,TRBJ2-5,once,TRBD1,ASSLWSGGRNLETQY
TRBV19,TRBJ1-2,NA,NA,ASSIPNYGYT
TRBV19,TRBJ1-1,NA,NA,ASTMWGAPGWNTEAF
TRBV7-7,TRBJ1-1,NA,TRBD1,ASRSPGQLRLGTEAF
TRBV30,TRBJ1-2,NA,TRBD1,AWSVTGALYT
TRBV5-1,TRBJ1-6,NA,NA,ASSGENSYNSPLH
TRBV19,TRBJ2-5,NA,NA,ASSIALEETQY
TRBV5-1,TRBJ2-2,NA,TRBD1,ASSDPGQGNTGELF
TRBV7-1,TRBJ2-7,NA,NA,ASSQVAGYEQY
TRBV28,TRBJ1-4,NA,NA,ASSWGVINEKLF
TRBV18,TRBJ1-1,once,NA,ASSPREGEAF
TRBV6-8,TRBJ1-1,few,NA,ASSTGRYTEAF
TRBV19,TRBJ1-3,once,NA,ASRTSRTGNTIY
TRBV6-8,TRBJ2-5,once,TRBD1,ASSDGQGWETQY
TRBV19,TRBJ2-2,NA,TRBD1,ASSTRQGSGTGELF
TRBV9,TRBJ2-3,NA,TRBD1,ASSSAGGGTDTQY
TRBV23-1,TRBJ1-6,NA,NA,ASSQDQGSTSPLH
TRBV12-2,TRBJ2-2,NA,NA,ATKWTANTGELF
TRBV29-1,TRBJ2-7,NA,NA,SVEDLSGSTYEQY
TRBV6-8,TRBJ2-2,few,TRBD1,ASSTQGAPTTGELF
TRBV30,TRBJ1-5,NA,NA,AWDQGYSNQPQH
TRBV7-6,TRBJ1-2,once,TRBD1,ASSFGDRAGGYT
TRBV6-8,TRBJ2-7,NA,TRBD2,ASSALAGVYEQY
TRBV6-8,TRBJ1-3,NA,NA,ASSALRGSGNTIY
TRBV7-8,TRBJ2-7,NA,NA,ASSLFQAVPLYEQY
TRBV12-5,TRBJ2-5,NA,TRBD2,ASIQGASGREWQETQY
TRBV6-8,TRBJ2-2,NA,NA,ASSLTRLQSNTGELF
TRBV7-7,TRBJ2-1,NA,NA,ASSLWQLVNEQF